The present T cell receptor (beta chain) was sequenced within a study of T cell repertoires and HLA-DP antigens. On the study more broadly: In vitro CD4+ alloreactivity was against HeLa-presented HLA-DP. Donor ages ranged from 18-to-29 to 60-to-69; a couple of men, one woman. The study, taken as a whole, reports: Naive and memory CD4+ repertoires were not analysed separately. Total CD4+ responders were stimulated by HeLa antigen-presenting cells.

Notes on this clone: Its antigen is still unknown.

Germline V gene lookup returns CDR1 SGHRS and CDR2 YFSETQ. The V end was cut by 3 bases, the J end by 3 bases, with 16 bases between. The CDR3 consists of 15 residues. TCRdb's copy holds only in-frame clones and misses some; the assay was immunoSEQ multiplex PCR. The sample lists about 89,000 clones; 86% were seen once. Sequencing was done on a sample of CD4+ T cells from PBMCs. This sequence was found in a man in his fifties in good health and CMV-seronegative. The chain joins TRBV5-1 to TRBJ2-7; D may be TRBD1 (5 bases). In DNA, the CDR3 is TGCGCCAGCAGCTGGACGATAGGACAAGACTACGAGCAGTACTTC. It yields the protein CASSWTIGQDYEQYF.